The T cell receptor beta chain described here comes from a study of blood T cell repertoires in COVID-19. The overall study: PBMCs, B-cell-depleted T cells, or T cells were the source of the cDNA or gDNA that made up the material.

CDR1 is KGHSY, CDR2 FQNENV, per germline. This CDR3 is built from 13 residues. V was cut by 2 bases and J by 3 bases, with 7 bases left in between. Sequenced by immunoSEQ multiplex PCR; TCRdb stores in-frame clones only, minus some. Of about 77,000 clones listed, around nine tenths are singletons. The V and J genes are TRBV16 and TRBJ1-2; D call uncertain. The clonotype was recovered from a woman of 80 years or more with active or convalescent COVID-19. Sequenced material: peripheral blood. CDR3 bases: TGTGCCAGCAGCCAAAGCCGGGACTATGGCTACACCTTC. This codes for CASSQSRDYGYTF.